The T cell receptor beta chain described here comes from a study of cytomegalovirus exposure and HLA in healthy donors. V lost 7 bases, J lost 0 bases, and 8 bases stayed unmatched. The germline gives CDR1 SGHRS, CDR2 YFSETQ. The CDR3 totals 15 residues. The primer mix had 60 Vbeta and 13 Jbeta primers. The assay was immunoSEQ multiplex PCR, and TCRdb's table has in-frame clones only and misses some. The sample's table shows about 160,000 clones. This receptor was taken from a man aged 25-40 years in good health and CMV-seronegative. Material for sequencing was PBMCs. The V and J genes are TRBV5-1 and TRBJ2-3; TRBD2 aligns across 7 bases. This CDR3 is CASGGGGSSTDTQYF. In nucleotides, the CDR3 is TGCGCCAGCGGTGGGGGAGGGTCCAGCACAGATACGCAGTATTTT.